The 32 T cell receptor beta chains below come from one sample, sequenced in a study of cytomegalovirus exposure and HLA in healthy donors. It was with 60 Vbeta and 13 Jbeta primers that the PCR ran. The assay was immunoSEQ multiplex PCR, and TCRdb's table has in-frame clones only and misses some. The data contain 90,000 to 100,000 clones, roughly 76% of them singletons. Sequencing input: PBMCs. Receptor source: a man aged 35 to 55 in good health and CMV-seronegative.

This clone was found once. CDR3 region: CASSRDSAEQYF. Written as DNA, the CDR3 is TGTGCCAGCAGCAGGGACAGCGCCGAGCAGTACTTC. The chain has TRBV21-1 and TRBJ2-7; the table assigns TRBD1, which was not confirmed against the DNA. TRBV21-1 is marked as a pseudogene. The CDR3 sequence is 12 residues long.

The chain's CDR3 is CASGTSGGNTGELFF. In nucleotides, the CDR3 is TGTGCCAGCGGTACTAGCGGGGGGAACACCGGGGAGCTGTTTTTT. The V and J genes are TRBV9 and TRBJ2-2; 11 positions match TRBD2. This CDR3 contains 15 residues. V lost 7 bases and J lost 1; bases outside the gene matches: 3. CDR1 is SGDLS, CDR2 YYNGEE, per germline.

This rearrangement joins TRBV7-6 to TRBJ2-7; D remains ambiguous. V was clipped by 5 bases and J by 6 bases, with 8 bases between them. Germline assignment: CDR1 SGHVS and CDR2 FNYEAQ. The CDR3 has 11 amino acids. CDR3 region: CASSTMAEQYF. CDR3 coding DNA: TGTGCCAGCAGCACTATGGCCGAGCAGTACTTC.

On this clone itself: The junction and the germline gene differ at one end; a read error may be behind it. V gene TRBV7-9 combines with J gene TRBJ2-1; a weak D match, TRBD1 (6 bases). CDR3 length: 16 residues. Per the germline V gene, CDR1 is SEHNR and CDR2 is FQNEAQ (reference sequence). The CDR3 DNA reads TGTTCCAGCAGCTTAGTTGCAGGGGATCAGTCCAATGAGCAGTTCTTC. Residues: CSSSLVAGDQSNEQFF.

The rearrangement joins TRBV5-1 to TRBJ1-2; TRBD1 agrees at 10 bases. Germline values: CDR1 SGHRS, CDR2 YFSETQ. CDR3 size: 16 residues. V shed 4 bases, J shed 0 bases, and the junction held 6 bases outside the gene matches. The chain's CDR3 is CASSPGQGRPNYGYTF. CDR3 in DNA: TGCGCCAGCAGCCCGGGACAGGGGAGGCCTAACTATGGCTACACCTTC.

This chain links TRBV14 with TRBJ2-1; possibly TRBD1 for D (6 bases). Germline V gene data show CDR1 as SGHDN and CDR2 as FVKESK. V was pared by 0 bases and J by 8 bases, with 20 bases between. CDR3 length equals 17 residues. CDR3 DNA sequence: TGTGCCAGCAGCCAAGATCCAGGGGCCAATCTATTCGATGAGCAGTTCTTC. Its protein product is CASSQDPGANLFDEQFF.

The table lists this clone with a few counts. The chain combines TRBV7-6 with TRBJ2-3, with 7 bases that match TRBD1. Losses at the gene ends were 5 bases for V and 5 bases for J; bases not matched to a gene: 13. CDR1 is SGHVS, CDR2 FNYEAQ, per germline. The CDR3 sequence is 16 residues long. CDR3 sequence: CASSPTGSNHIDTQYF. DNA for the CDR3: TGTGCCAGCAGCCCGACAGGGAGCAACCACATAGATACGCAGTATTTT.

The chain couples TRBV30 to TRBJ2-1, with 10 bases that match TRBD2. Germline trimming cut 4 bases from V and 12 bases from J; bases unmatched to any gene: 6. CDR3 length: 12 amino acids. The germline V gene has CDR1 GTSNPN and CDR2 SVGIG (reference sequence). The CDR3 is CAWTLAGARQFF. The CDR3 DNA is TGTGCCTGGACTCTAGCGGGAGCCCGGCAGTTCTTC.

J is TRBJ1-6 and V is TRBV30; D gene unclear. V was cut by 2 bases and J by 14 bases, with 10 bases left in between. This CDR3 spans 11 amino acids. Germline values: CDR1 GTSNPN, CDR2 SVGIG (reference sequence). CDR3 in DNA: TGTGCCTGGAGTTCTTCCCTTACCCTCCACTTT. This translates into CAWSSSLTLHF.

The chain is built from TRBV18 and TRBJ2-3, with 8 bases that match TRBD1. Per germline, CDR1 KGHSH and CDR2 LQKENI. With 3 bases clipped from V and 7 bases from J, the junction kept 3 bases outside the gene matches. The CDR3 has 13 amino acids. DNA of the CDR3: TGTGCCAGCTCACCGACAGGGGTTAATACGCAGTATTTT. Translation: CASSPTGVNTQYF.

This clone occurred a few times. V and J are TRBV2 and TRBJ1-1; TRBD1 is a possible D gene (6 bases). CDR3 length: 17 residues. The V gene lost 0 bases and the J gene lost 0 bases, with 14 bases spanning the gap. Germline V gene sequence: CDR1 SNHLY, CDR2 FYNNEI. CDR3 nucleotide sequence: TGTGCCAGCAGTGAAGCGGGGGGGCCCCCTATGAACACTGAAGCTTTCTTT. Translating gives CASSEAGGPPMNTEAFF.

The J gene is TRBJ2-3, the V gene TRBV7-2; TRBD2 matches 15 bases. V lost 4 bases and J lost 8; bases outside the gene matches: 7. The CDR3 length is 16 residues. CDR1 is SGHTA and CDR2 is FQGNSA in the germline V gene. For the CDR3, the DNA is TGTGCCAGCAGCTCGGGACTAGCGGGAGGACGGGGTACGCAGTATTTT. Residues: CASSSGLAGGRGTQYF.

The chain couples TRBV7-9 to TRBJ1-2; D unresolved. CDR1 and CDR2 (germline): SEHNR, FQNEAQ (reference sequence). The CDR3 is made up of 15 amino acids. With 5 bases removed from V and 2 bases from J, the gap between germline ends came to 15 bases. The chain's CDR3 is CASSPQYYSNYGYTF. CDR3 DNA sequence: TGTGCCAGCAGCCCTCAATATTACTCAAACTATGGCTACACCTTC.

This chain links TRBV28 with TRBJ2-5; D is perhaps TRBD2 (5 bases). The J call could be wrong; TRBJ2-7 is a better fit for the DNA end. The CDR3 spans 13 residues. The V gene's germline CDR1 is MDHEN and CDR2 SYDVKM. The CDR3 sequence: CASSFVRRVEQYF. CDR3 nucleotide sequence: TGTGCCAGCAGTTTCGTCAGGCGGGTCGAGCAGTACTTC.

V is TRBV11-2 and J is TRBJ2-5; weak D call: TRBD2 (6 bases). The germline V gene has CDR1 SGHAT and CDR2 FQNNGV. The germline V and J ends were trimmed by 3 bases and 2 bases, with 10 bases remaining between them. The CDR3 is 14 residues long. The CDR3 DNA sequence: TGTGCCAGCAGCTTCCAGCGGGTTCAAGAGACCCAGTACTTC. As protein: CASSFQRVQETQYF.

The chain joins TRBV6-1 to TRBJ1-5; possible D gene TRBD1, 5 bases. Germline CDR1 is MNHNS and CDR2 is SASEGT. V was shortened by 7 bases and J by 6 bases, with 16 bases between the two germline ends. The CDR3 sequence is 14 residues long. CDR3 sequence: CASKTMGGTQPQHF. CDR3 in DNA: TGTGCCAGCAAGACGATGGGGGGGACTCAGCCCCAGCATTTT.

The V gene is TRBV27, the J gene TRBJ2-5; D perhaps matches TRBD1 (5 bases). CDR3 size: 13 residues. Germline assignment: CDR1 MNHEY and CDR2 SMNVEV (reference sequence). Deletions cut 7 bases from V and 2 bases from J, with 11 bases between. CDR3 residues: CASTSTAQETQYF. DNA for the CDR3: TGTGCCAGCACATCGACAGCACAAGAGACCCAGTACTTC.

J is TRBJ1-1 and V is TRBV19; D is undetermined. Germline V gives CDR1 LNHDA, CDR2 SQIVND (reference sequence). V was pared by 6 bases and J by 10 bases, with 18 bases between. CDR3 size: 13 residues. The CDR3 spells CASSRLDLGGAFF. The CDR3 DNA reads TGTGCCAGTAGCCGGTTGGATTTAGGCGGAGCTTTCTTT.

The rearrangement links TRBV5-1 to TRBJ2-5; the D gene is possibly TRBD2 (6 bases). The CDR3 extends over 15 amino acids. CDR1 SGHRS and CDR2 YFSETQ come from the germline V gene. V was pared by 2 bases and J by 1 base, with 12 bases between. CDR3 nucleotides: TGCGCCAGCAGCTTAGAGGACGGGGGCCAAGAGACCCAGTACTTC. Its protein product is CASSLEDGGQETQYF. The full variable domain, rest sourced from reference TRBV5-1 and TRBJ2-5, is KAGVTQTPRYLIKTRGQQVTLSCSPISGHRSVSWYQQTPGQGLQFLFEYFSETQRNKGNFPGRFSGRQFSNSRSEMNVSTLELGDSALYLCASSLEDGGQETQYFGPGTRLLVL.

The J gene is TRBJ2-1, the V gene TRBV7-2; TRBD2 agrees at 9 bases. Trimming at V came to 1 base and at J to 0 bases, leaving 4 bases not matched to a gene. Per germline, CDR1 SGHTA and CDR2 FQGNSA. The CDR3 extends over 17 amino acids. As DNA, the CDR3 is TGTGCCAGCAGCTTAGTCGGCGGGGGGGCCTCCTACAATGAGCAGTTCTTC. Translation: CASSLVGGGASYNEQFF.

The rearrangement uses TRBV29-1 and TRBJ2-7; tentatively, D is TRBD2 (6 bases). The CDR3 is 13 amino acids. Germline V gene lookup returns CDR1 SQVTM and CDR2 ANQGSEA. The ends were cut back, 4 bases at V and 2 bases at J, with 12 bases in the middle. The CDR3 spells CSVASGPTYEQYF. In DNA, the CDR3 is TGCAGCGTTGCCAGCGGGCCAACCTACGAGCAGTACTTC.

The chain is built from TRBV5-5 and TRBJ2-3; TRBD1 matches at 7 bases. Per the germline V gene, CDR1 is SGHKS and CDR2 is YYEKEE (reference sequence). This CDR3 comprises 16 residues. After removal of 2 bases from V and 4 bases from J, the junction contained 10 bases not matched to a gene. Written as DNA, the CDR3 is TGTGCCAGCAGCTTCCGCCAGGACAGGCCCCCAGATACGCAGTATTTT. The encoded protein is CASSFRQDRPPDTQYF.

The chain recombines TRBV4-3 with TRBJ2-3, with D possibly TRBD1 on 6 matching bases. In germline, CDR1 is LGHNA, CDR2 YSLEER. This CDR3 is built from 17 residues. The V and J ends lost 0 bases and 6 bases respectively, with 19 bases between them. The CDR3 DNA is TGCGCCAGCAGCCAAGATCGCATCAGGGGAGTCAGGGATACGCAGTATTTT. Translated: CASSQDRIRGVRDTQYF.

J is TRBJ1-4 and V is TRBV11-2; tentatively, D is TRBD1 (5 bases). The ends were cut back, 4 bases at V and 5 bases at J, with 14 bases in the middle. Germline V CDR1 and CDR2: SGHAT, FQNNGV. The CDR3 covers 15 residues. DNA for the CDR3: TGTGCCAGCAGCTCCGACAGATCAGGGAATGAAAAACTGTTTTTT. Its protein is CASSSDRSGNEKLFF.

The chain carries TRBV7-3 and TRBJ2-7, with 10 positions matching TRBD1. CDR3 length equals 15 residues. Germline-derived CDR1 and CDR2 are SGHTA and FQGTGA. Trimming at V came to 5 bases and at J to 6 bases, leaving 10 bases not matched to a gene. The CDR3 nucleotides read TGTGCCAGCAGCCCCACCGGGACAGGGGATCCCGAGCAGTACTTC. Amino acids: CASSPTGTGDPEQYF.

J is TRBJ2-7 and V is TRBV7-2; TRBD1 matches 8 bases. V trimming: 1 base; J trimming: 1 base; junction bases outside the gene matches: 6. CDR1 is SGHTA, CDR2 FQGNSA, per germline. There are 16 residues in the CDR3. In DNA form, the CDR3 reads TGTGCCAGCAGCTTAGGTGGGACAGGAACATCCTACGAGCAGTACTTC. As protein: CASSLGGTGTSYEQYF.

The rearrangement links TRBV7-2 to TRBJ1-4; D not certain. CDR1 is SGHTA, CDR2 FQGNSA, per germline. Trimming took 1 base from V and 1 from J, leaving 7 bases between them. The CDR3 sequence is 15 residues long. CDR3 residues: CASSLVGGTNEKLFF. In nucleotides, the CDR3 is TGTGCCAGCAGCTTAGTTGGAGGAACTAATGAAAAACTGTTTTTT.

This clone has a handful of counts. The V call is TRBV7-3, the J call TRBJ2-1, with 10 bases matching TRBD2. The germline CDR1 and CDR2 sequences are SGHTA and FQGTGA. The ends lost 5 bases at V and 3 bases at J; junction bases unmatched: 4. The CDR3 has 15 residues. The CDR3 loop reads CASSLSGGHYNEQFF. CDR3 sequence (DNA): TGTGCCAGCAGCCTTAGCGGGGGGCACTACAATGAGCAGTTCTTC.

The J gene is TRBJ1-6, the V gene TRBV7-6, with D unresolved. From germline, CDR1 is SGHVS and CDR2 FNYEAQ. The V end lost 2 bases, the J end lost 7 bases, and 21 bases lay between the germline ends. This CDR3 contains 18 residues. This CDR3 reads CASSLKRLAVPVNSPLHF. CDR3 DNA sequence: TGTGCCAGCAGCTTAAAACGTTTGGCGGTTCCTGTCAATTCACCCCTCCACTTT.

The V gene is TRBV30, the J gene TRBJ1-5; D is ambiguous. The CDR3 contains 13 residues. Trimming left V 0 bases short and J 5 bases short, with 8 bases between. Germline V gives CDR1 GTSNPN, CDR2 SVGIG (reference sequence). CDR3 loop: CAWSVGEDQPQHF. The CDR3 DNA reads TGTGCCTGGAGTGTCGGGGAAGATCAGCCCCAGCATTTT.

This chain uses TRBV29-1 with TRBJ2-2; D ambiguous. There are 12 residues in the CDR3. V gave up 6 bases and J gave up 7 bases, with 12 bases separating them. From germline, CDR1 is SQVTM and CDR2 ANQGSEA. In DNA, the CDR3 is TGCAGCGTCTCCACAGTCGTCGGGGAGCTGTTTTTT. Translation: CSVSTVVGELFF.

This clone was detected only a few times. The genes are TRBV27 and TRBJ2-7; D perhaps matches TRBD1 (6 bases). Germline CDR1 MNHEY, CDR2 SMNVEV (reference sequence). The CDR3 has 14 amino acids. V gave up 6 bases and J gave up 2 bases, with 14 bases separating them. This CDR3 is CASSPDRYAYEQYF. CDR3 sequence (DNA): TGTGCCAGCAGCCCGGACAGATATGCCTACGAGCAGTACTTC.